One and the same sample provided the 29 T cell receptor beta chains below, sequenced in a study of identical twins. TCRdb processed the 5' RACE reads anew with MiXCR; each CDR3 protein has one entry. In the table there are about 480,000 distinct CDR3 sequences, 14% of which are singletons. The same sample was also used in a study of yellow fever vaccine responses in identical twins.

Specimen: CD4+ T cells sorted from blood. The receptor set was obtained from a woman aged 18-29 years in good health.

The chain combines TRBV2 with TRBJ2-4; 7 nucleotides line up with TRBD2. The germline CDR1 and CDR2 sequences are SNHLY and FYNNEI. This CDR3 has 13 amino acids. With V trimmed by 2 bases and J by 9 bases, 4 bases remained unmatched. The CDR3 loop reads CASSELGEGIQYF. The CDR3 DNA follows: TGTGCCAGCAGTGAATTGGGGGAGGGCATTCAGTACTTC.

At least ten counts were recorded for this clonotype. The chain couples TRBV12-3 or TRBV12-4 to TRBJ2-4; TRBD2 aligns across 9 bases. This CDR3 contains 16 residues. Trimming took 3 bases from V and 6 from J; bases not matched to a gene: 9. As DNA, the CDR3 is TGTGCCAGCAGTTTTTCAGGGGTGCGGGGGGGAAACATTCAGTACTTC. Protein: CASSFSGVRGGNIQYF.

This clonotype came up many times. The genes are TRBV2 and TRBJ1-5; TRBD1 agrees at 8 bases. The germline gives CDR1 SNHLY, CDR2 FYNNEI. With V trimmed by 2 bases and J by 3 bases, 3 bases remained unmatched. The CDR3 is 15 residues long. CDR3 DNA sequence: TGTGCCAGCAGTGAACGGGGACAGGCCAATCAGCCCCAGCATTTT. Translated, it gives CASSERGQANQPQHF.

This sequence joins TRBV29-1 and TRBJ2-7; D ambiguous. The CDR3 sequence is 11 residues long. Per germline, CDR1 SQVTM and CDR2 ANQGSEA. V was pared by 5 bases and J by 3 bases, with 8 bases between. CDR3 in DNA: TGCAGCGTTAAACACCTCTACGAGCAGTACTTC. Its translation: CSVKHLYEQYF.

This clonotype was observed a handful of times. The genes are TRBV7-9 and TRBJ2-7, with 7 bases identical to TRBD1. With 5 bases clipped from V and 1 base from J, the junction kept 14 bases outside the gene matches. The germline gives CDR1 SEHNR, CDR2 FQNEAQ (reference sequence). This CDR3 has 17 amino acids. CDR3 protein: CASSISNRDSWSYEQYF. In DNA, the CDR3 is TGTGCCAGCAGCATATCAAACCGGGACAGTTGGTCCTACGAGCAGTACTTC.

The CDR3 reads CASSLLRLSYEQYF. The CDR3 DNA sequence: TGTGCCAGCAGTTTATTGCGGCTTTCCTACGAGCAGTACTTC. This rearrangement joins TRBV28 to TRBJ2-7; D is unclear. The CDR3 has 14 residues. From germline, CDR1 is MDHEN and CDR2 SYDVKM. Trimming removed 1 base at V and 1 base at J, with 8 bases between.

This rearrangement joins TRBV7-8 to TRBJ2-7; a possible D gene is TRBD2 (6 bases). The V gene lost 4 bases and the J gene lost 6 bases, with 19 bases spanning the gap. Germline assignment: CDR1 SGHVS and CDR2 FQNEAQ. This CDR3 contains 15 residues. DNA for the CDR3: TGTGCCAGCAGCTCGGGGGAGATCCCATCCCGCGAGCAGTACTTC. Protein product: CASSSGEIPSREQYF.

This chain uses TRBV10-3 with TRBJ2-1; D unresolved. Looked up from germline, CDR1 is ENHRY and CDR2 is SYGVKD. The V end was cut by 0 bases, the J end by 3 bases, with 6 bases between. The length of the CDR3 is 14 residues. The CDR3 DNA reads as TGTGCCATCAGTGAGTCTAGCCACTACAATGAGCAGTTCTTC. It specifies CAISESSHYNEQFF.

This clonotype has only a few counts. The rearrangement joins TRBV5-5 to TRBJ2-2, with D unclear. Trimming removed 3 bases at V and 9 bases at J, with 12 bases between. CDR3 length equals 13 residues. The V gene's germline CDR1 is SGHKS and CDR2 YYEKEE (reference sequence). The CDR3 spells CASSSGMPRELFF. Written as DNA, the CDR3 is TGTGCCAGCAGCTCGGGCATGCCACGGGAGCTGTTTTTT.

The chain couples TRBV20-1 to TRBJ2-5; D possibly uses TRBD1 or TRBD2 (5 bases each). Germline V gene data show CDR1 as DFQATT and CDR2 as SNEGSKA (reference sequence). V lost 5 bases and J 0 bases, leaving 13 bases between the germline ends. This CDR3 is built from 14 residues. CDR3 nucleotides: TGCAGTGCTGAGGGGTTGAGCGACCAAGAGACCCAGTACTTC. It yields the protein CSAEGLSDQETQYF.

The chain uses TRBV20-1 and TRBJ2-5; 9 bases match TRBD1. V lost 0 bases and J lost 1; bases outside the gene matches: 12. The CDR3 spans 18 residues. Germline assignment: CDR1 DFQATT and CDR2 SNEGSKA (reference sequence). The CDR3 region has the DNA TGCAGTGCTAGAGATTGGCCAACAGGGGGCGGTTTCCAAGAGACCCAGTACTTC. Translated, it gives CSARDWPTGGGFQETQYF.

This clonotype was seen ten or more times. The chain recombines TRBV10-3 with TRBJ2-5; D may be TRBD1 or TRBD2 (7 bases each). The V gene lost 8 bases and the J gene lost 5 bases, with 24 bases spanning the gap. This CDR3 has 16 residues. The germline V gene encodes CDR1 ENHRY and CDR2 SYGVKD. Written as DNA, the CDR3 is TGTGCCATCGGAACCCCGAGGGGGCAGGGAGGGGAGACCCAGTACTTC. Amino acid sequence: CAIGTPRGQGGETQYF.

The gene calls are TRBV7-2 and TRBJ2-2, with 12 bases matching TRBD2. Unmatched junction bases numbered 3, after V lost 1 base and J lost 3 bases. This CDR3 is built from 17 residues. Germline V CDR1 and CDR2: SGHTA, FQGNSA. CDR3 amino acids: CASSLGGLAGYTGELFF. CDR3 nucleotide sequence: TGTGCCAGCAGCTTAGGGGGACTAGCGGGTTACACCGGGGAGCTGTTTTTT.

Only a few counts were recorded for this clonotype. The chain recombines TRBV3-1 with TRBJ2-2, with D uncertain. CDR1 is LGHDT, CDR2 YNNKEL, per germline (reference sequence). Deletions cut 1 base from V and 1 base from J, with 10 bases between. This CDR3 region has 16 residues. CDR3 amino acids: CASSQVGFWNTGELFF. CDR3 bases: TGTGCCAGCAGCCAAGTGGGGTTCTGGAACACCGGGGAGCTGTTTTTT.

The CDR3 sequence: CASSFSNLYEQYF. CDR3 in DNA: TGTGCCAGCAGCTTTTCCAATCTGTACGAGCAGTACTTC. The J gene is TRBJ2-7, the V gene TRBV7-9; D is uncertain. Deletions cut 3 bases from V and 4 bases from J, with 10 bases between. The CDR3 is 13 residues long. Germline V gene data show CDR1 as SEHNR and CDR2 as FQNEAQ (reference sequence).

This clonotype was seen only a few times. This chain links TRBV19 with TRBJ2-5; a possible D gene is TRBD1 (6 bases). This CDR3 region has 14 residues. V lost 3 bases, J lost 1 base, and 9 bases lay in between. Germline V gene data show CDR1 as LNHDA and CDR2 as SQIVND (reference sequence). DNA of the CDR3: TGTGCCAGTAGTATGGTCAGGGGCCAAGAGACCCAGTACTTC. Encoded protein: CASSMVRGQETQYF.

The table lists this clonotype with many counts. The chain employs TRBV10-3 and TRBJ2-7, with 9 nucleotides matching TRBD1. The J segment lost 0 bases and the V segment lost 3 bases, leaving 3 bases of the junction unmatched. From germline, CDR1 is ENHRY and CDR2 SYGVKD. The CDR3 length is 15 residues. Here the CDR3 reads CAISDPGQGSYEQYF. The DNA for the CDR3 is TGTGCCATCAGTGATCCGGGACAGGGCTCCTACGAGCAGTACTTC.

This clonotype showed up just a few times. The rearrangement joins TRBV10-3 to TRBJ1-1; 7 positions match TRBD1. The V gene's germline CDR1 is ENHRY and CDR2 SYGVKD. The CDR3 is made up of 13 amino acids. Germline trimming cut 6 bases from V and 1 base from J; bases unmatched to any gene: 2. The CDR3 DNA sequence: TGTGCCATCAGCGGACAGGCGAACACTGAAGCTTTCTTT. It specifies CAISGQANTEAFF.

This clonotype was seen a handful of times. V is TRBV5-1 and J is TRBJ2-2; D uncertain. Germline V gives CDR1 SGHRS, CDR2 YFSETQ. CDR3 length: 12 amino acids. V lost 4 bases and J lost 10, with 11 bases in between. CDR3 sequence reads: CASSPTNTELFF. The CDR3, as DNA: TGCGCCAGCAGCCCGACGAACACGGAGCTGTTTTTT.

As regards this clonotype: Mismatch with germline at one junction end may stem from a read error. The chain is built from TRBV7-7 and TRBJ2-2; tentative D call: TRBD1 (6 bases). Germline lookup yields CDR1 SSHAT and CDR2 FNYEAQ (reference sequence). This CDR3 contains 16 residues. DNA for the CDR3: TGTGCTAGCAGCGTATCCGGGACACTTAACACCGGGGAGCTGTTTTTT. Protein sequence: CASSVSGTLNTGELFF.

This clonotype was picked up a small number of times. This chain uses TRBV11-2 with TRBJ2-3, with D unresolved. The CDR3 length is 14 residues. The germline V gene encodes CDR1 SGHAT and CDR2 FQNNGV. Deletions cut 0 bases from V and 2 bases from J, with 6 bases between. The DNA of the CDR3 is TGTGCCAGCAGCTTAGATGGCCTCACAGATACGCAGTATTTT. As protein: CASSLDGLTDTQYF.

CDR3 residues: CASSQQTTRNTGELFF. In nucleotides, the CDR3 is TGTGCCAGCAGCCAACAAACCACCCGGAACACCGGGGAGCTGTTTTTT. The chain couples TRBV14 to TRBJ2-2; no definite D call. The CDR3 contains 16 residues. From germline, CDR1 is SGHDN and CDR2 FVKESK. The V gene lost 2 bases and the J gene lost 1 base, with 11 bases spanning the gap.

This chain links TRBV28 with TRBJ2-4; maybe TRBD1 (6 bases). CDR1 and CDR2 (germline): MDHEN, SYDVKM. V dropped 6 bases and J dropped 0 bases, with 15 bases sitting between them. The CDR3 sequence is 16 residues long. As DNA, the CDR3 is TGTGCCAGCAGATCAAGACAGGCCCTAGCCAAAAACATTCAGTACTTC. It codes for CASRSRQALAKNIQYF.

V and J are TRBV4-2 and TRBJ2-1; TRBD2 aligns across 7 bases. This CDR3 region has 16 residues. Germline assignment: CDR1 LGHNA and CDR2 YNFKEQ. With 4 bases clipped from V and 7 bases from J, the junction kept 13 bases outside the gene matches. The CDR3 loop is CASSPLGRERGNEQFF. In nucleotides, the CDR3 is TGTGCCAGCAGCCCGTTGGGGCGGGAGAGAGGGAATGAGCAGTTCTTC.

The chain employs TRBV5-1 and TRBJ2-1; 9 positions agree with TRBD2. Germline CDR1 and CDR2: SGHRS and YFSETQ. V shed 6 bases and J 4 bases; nucleotides not matched to a gene: 14. This CDR3 is 17 amino acids long. CDR3 loop: CASTPGVAGANYNEQFF. Here the CDR3 DNA reads TGCGCCAGCACCCCCGGGGTAGCGGGGGCCAATTACAATGAGCAGTTCTTC. Drawing the rest from reference TRBV5-1 and TRBJ2-1, the complete variable domain is KAGVTQTPRYLIKTRGQQVTLSCSPISGHRSVSWYQQTPGQGLQFLFEYFSETQRNKGNFPGRFSGRQFSNSRSEMNVSTLELGDSALYLCASTPGVAGANYNEQFFGPGTRLTVL.

The chain joins TRBV9 to TRBJ2-2; D is perhaps TRBD2 (7 bases). CDR1 is SGDLS and CDR2 is YYNGEE in the germline V gene. CDR3 length equals 16 residues. The V and J ends lost 3 bases and 0 bases respectively, with 12 bases between them. CDR3: CASSGRRGPNTGELFF. The CDR3 DNA is TGTGCCAGCAGCGGGCGGCGGGGGCCGAACACCGGGGAGCTGTTTTTT.

Only a few counts were recorded for this clonotype. The chain is built from TRBV20-1 and TRBJ2-3; 10 bases agree with TRBD2. J gave up 2 bases and V 6 bases, and 8 bases lay outside the gene matches. The length of the CDR3 is 15 residues. The germline V gene encodes CDR1 DFQATT and CDR2 SNEGSKA (reference sequence). The CDR3 here is CSAPSGGAYTDTQYF. The DNA for the CDR3 is TGCAGTGCCCCAAGCGGGGGGGCTTACACAGATACGCAGTATTTT.

The table lists this clonotype with a few counts. CDR3 loop: CASSFRGENTDTQYF. CDR3 DNA: TGTGCCAGCAGTTTTCGGGGGGAAAACACAGATACGCAGTATTTT. V gene TRBV28 combines with J gene TRBJ2-3; 7 bases align to TRBD2. With 3 bases clipped from V and 2 bases from J, the junction kept 5 bases outside the gene matches. CDR1 is MDHEN, CDR2 SYDVKM, per germline. The CDR3 is 15 residues long.

The chain carries TRBV11-2 and TRBJ2-7, with D tentatively TRBD2 (5 bases). Germline V gives CDR1 SGHAT, CDR2 FQNNGV. CDR3 length: 14 residues. The germline V and J ends were trimmed by 5 bases and 3 bases, with 14 bases remaining between them. The CDR3 sequence: CASSRALLVYEQYF. CDR3 nucleotide sequence: TGTGCCAGCAGCCGGGCGTTACTAGTCTACGAGCAGTACTTC.